This T cell receptor (beta chain) was sequenced for a study of response to subunit inactivated influenza vaccine (dated by TCRdb to 2016 to 2019). Context from the whole study: To follow how T cells responded to a trivalent subunit inactivated influenza vaccine, the researchers relied on deep quantitative profiling of the T cell receptor repertoire.

Study-wide findings and limitations: The authors proposed that each seasonal influenza vaccination may bring in only a limited number of new T cells.

Receptor amplification or capture employed RT-PCR. Sequenced on an Illumina HiSeq 2500. Through fastp at Q25 and MiXCR, TCRdb rebuilt clones from the public reads, retaining in-frame beta chains. Here each entry gathers all rows of one CDR3 protein and keeps the most common genes and DNA. The sample table lists 550,000 to 800,000 distinct CDR3 sequences, approximately 15% of them with a count of one. The biggest ten clones account for around 7.3% of the sample. As encoded in the germline V gene, CDR1 is LGHNA while CDR2 is YSLEER. From the cysteine up to the phenylalanine, the CDR3 has a length of 13 residues. CDR3 DNA is the only sequence kept; it has 39 bases, read in frame from the first base. The V end loses 0 bases and the J end loses 5 bases, and a stretch of 7 bases separates them. As to this clonotype: This clone's antigen is unknown. Per-nucleotide qualities are absent, and no much larger clonotype sits a single base away.

The starting material was PBMCs from blood, obtained 14 to 15 days before vaccination. The chain is encoded by TRBV4-3 joined to TRBJ1-1, with the D gene call left open. This receptor was taken from a man aged 45-60 years who received an inactivated influenza vaccine. Donor details come from another sample of the same person, matched by shared clones. The CDR3 loop reads CASSQDRRTEAFF. The nucleotides read TGCGCCAGCAGCCAAGATCGTCGGACTGAAGCTTTCTTT.